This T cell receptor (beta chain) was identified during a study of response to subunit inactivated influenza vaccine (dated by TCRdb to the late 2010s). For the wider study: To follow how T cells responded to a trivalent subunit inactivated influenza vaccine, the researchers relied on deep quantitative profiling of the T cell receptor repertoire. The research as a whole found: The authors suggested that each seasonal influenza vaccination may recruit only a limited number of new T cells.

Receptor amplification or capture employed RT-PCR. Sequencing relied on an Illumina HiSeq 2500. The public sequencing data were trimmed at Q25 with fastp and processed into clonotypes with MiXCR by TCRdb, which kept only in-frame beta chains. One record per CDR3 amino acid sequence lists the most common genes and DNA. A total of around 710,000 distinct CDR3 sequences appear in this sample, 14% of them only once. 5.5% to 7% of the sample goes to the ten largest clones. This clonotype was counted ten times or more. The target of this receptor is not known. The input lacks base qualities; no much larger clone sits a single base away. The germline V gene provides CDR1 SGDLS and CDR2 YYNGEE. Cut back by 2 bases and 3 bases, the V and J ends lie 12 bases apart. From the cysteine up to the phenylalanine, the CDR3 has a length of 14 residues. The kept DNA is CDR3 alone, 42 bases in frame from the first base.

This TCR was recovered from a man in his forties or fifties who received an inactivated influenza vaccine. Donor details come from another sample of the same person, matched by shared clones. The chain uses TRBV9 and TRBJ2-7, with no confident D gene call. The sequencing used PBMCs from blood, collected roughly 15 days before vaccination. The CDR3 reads CASSVELTSYEQYF. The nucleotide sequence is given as TGTGCCAGCAGCGTGGAACTGACGAGCTACGAGCAGTACTTC.